A single sample is the source of the 29 T cell receptor beta chains below, sequenced in a study of shared clonotypes between healthy human individuals. Data came from immunoSEQ multiplex PCR; TCRdb stores just in-frame clones and leaves some out. The table records just over 2,000,000 clones, 90% to 95% of them present only once. Sequences were obtained from naive CD4+ T cells sorted from blood. Subset reported: CD45RA+ positively selected. These receptor sequences come from a man aged 18-30 years in good health.

This chain uses TRBV18 with TRBJ2-7, with D perhaps matching TRBD1 or TRBD2 (5 bases each). Germline V gene data show CDR1 as KGHSH and CDR2 as LQKENI. The ends were cut back, 0 bases at V and 3 bases at J, with 18 bases in the middle. CDR3 length equals 17 residues. The chain's CDR3 is CASSPPRVGAGYYEQYF. The CDR3 DNA reads TGTGCCAGCTCACCACCGAGGGTAGGGGCCGGGTACTACGAGCAGTACTTC.

This chain connects TRBV28 to TRBJ2-7, with TRBD1 identical over 7 bases. This CDR3 comprises 14 residues. Losses at the gene ends were 5 bases for V and 3 bases for J; bases not matched to a gene: 7. CDR1 and CDR2 (germline): MDHEN, SYDVKM. In DNA, the CDR3 is TGTGCCAGCAGTAACCGGGACAGCGTCTACGAGCAGTACTTC. It translates to CASSNRDSVYEQYF.

The gene calls are TRBV6-5 and TRBJ2-5; D possibly corresponds to TRBD1 (5 bases). The length of the CDR3 is 14 residues. Trimming removed 8 bases from V and 4 bases from J, with 17 bases in between. CDR1 and CDR2 from the germline V gene are MNHEY and SVGAGI. The chain's CDR3 is CASQQGILGETQYF. The CDR3 DNA reads as TGTGCCAGCCAGCAGGGAATTCTAGGAGAGACCCAGTACTTC.

The gene calls are TRBV29-1 and TRBJ1-1; TRBD1 might be the D (6 bases). Trimming shortened V by 4 bases and J by 5 bases, and 14 bases separated the two germline ends. CDR1 and CDR2 from the germline V gene are SQVTM and ANQGSEA. This CDR3 spans 13 amino acids. The CDR3 coding sequence is TGCAGCGTTGTAAAAGTTACAGGGACTGAAGCTTTCTTT. Its translation: CSVVKVTGTEAFF.

The chain uses TRBV7-2 and TRBJ2-4; D remains ambiguous. Trimming cost V 5 bases and J 6 bases, with 14 bases left between them. CDR3 length: 14 amino acids. CDR1 and CDR2 from the germline V gene are SGHTA and FQGNSA. CDR3 DNA sequence: TGTGCCAGCAGCCCCCCAGAAGGTAGAAACATTCAGTACTTC. Translated, it gives CASSPPEGRNIQYF.

V and J are TRBV2 and TRBJ1-2; 7 bases map to TRBD1. V lost 7 bases and J lost 7; bases outside the gene matches: 9. The germline gives CDR1 SNHLY, CDR2 FYNNEI. The CDR3 length is 13 residues. The CDR3 sequence is CASTPRGFSGYTF. CDR3 sequence (DNA): TGTGCCAGCACCCCCAGGGGGTTTTCTGGCTACACCTTC.

This sequence joins TRBV6-5 and TRBJ1-1; no reliable D call. Trimming pared 6 bases from V and 3 bases from J, leaving 11 bases between. Per germline, CDR1 MNHEY and CDR2 SVGAGI. The CDR3 length is 13 residues. DNA of the CDR3: TGTGCCAGCAGGAGAGGTCGAGACACTGAAGCTTTCTTT. Its translation: CASRRGRDTEAFF.

As for this clone: The same CDR3 also results from other DNA sequences found in this sample. The J gene is TRBJ1-1, the V gene TRBV7-2; D not certain. This CDR3 spans 14 amino acids. The germline V gene has CDR1 SGHTA and CDR2 FQGNSA. V was shortened by 1 base and J by 0 bases, with 6 bases between the two germline ends. The CDR3 bases are TGTGCCAGCAGCTTAGTATCAGTGAACACTGAAGCTTTCTTT. It codes for CASSLVSVNTEAFF.

V is TRBV7-8 and J is TRBJ2-1, with 10 nucleotides matching TRBD2. Germline loops: CDR1 SGHVS, CDR2 FQNEAQ. The CDR3 length is 17 residues. The J segment lost 2 bases and the V segment lost 5 bases, leaving 9 bases of the junction unmatched. CDR3 residues: CASSPVQAGGAYNEQFF. For the CDR3, the DNA is TGTGCCAGCAGCCCGGTGCAAGCGGGGGGGGCCTACAATGAGCAGTTCTTC.

The J gene is TRBJ1-2, the V gene TRBV6-5, with 10 positions matching TRBD1. V was pared by 6 bases and J by 5 bases, with 6 bases of the junction left unmatched. The CDR3 length is 14 residues. Per germline, CDR1 MNHEY and CDR2 SVGAGI. For the CDR3, the DNA is TGTGCCAGCAGGGTCCCGGGACAGGGGTATGGCTACACCTTC. Protein sequence: CASRVPGQGYGYTF.

The chain recombines TRBV5-1 with TRBJ2-7; the D is unclear. CDR1 and CDR2 (germline): SGHRS, YFSETQ. Trimming cost V 5 bases and J 6 bases, with 15 bases left between them. The CDR3 length is 13 residues. The chain's CDR3 is CASRLTVDLEQYF. The DNA of the CDR3 is TGCGCCAGCAGGCTCACGGTTGATCTCGAGCAGTACTTC.

Details on this clone: Other DNA sequences from this sample encode an identical CDR3 as well. The chain recombines TRBV4-1 with TRBJ1-2; D may be TRBD1 (6 bases). Per germline, CDR1 MGHRA and CDR2 YSYEKL. Trimming cost V 1 base and J 5 bases, with 8 bases left between them. This CDR3 is 13 amino acids long. The CDR3 nucleotides read TGCGCCAGCAGCCAAGGCCAGGGGTATGGCTACACCTTC. It codes for CASSQGQGYGYTF.

The V gene is TRBV7-9, the J gene TRBJ2-2, with 8 bases identical to TRBD1. The CDR3 spans 15 residues. The germline V gene has CDR1 SEHNR and CDR2 FQNEAQ (reference sequence). J was trimmed by 5 bases and V by 5 bases; bases with no gene match: 7. CDR3 nucleotides: TGTGCCAGCAGCACCCGGACAGGGCGAACCGGGGAGCTGTTTTTT. It specifies CASSTRTGRTGELFF.

As to this clone: Other DNA sequences in the sample encode the same CDR3. V gene TRBV5-1 combines with J gene TRBJ2-7, with TRBD1 matching 7 bases. Germline V CDR1 and CDR2: SGHRS, YFSETQ. This CDR3 spans 14 amino acids. Trimming cost V 0 bases and J 3 bases; bases outside gene matches: 3. CDR3 DNA: TGCGCCAGCAGCTTGGGGACAGGCCGCTACGAGCAGTACTTC. Amino acid sequence: CASSLGTGRYEQYF.

V and J are TRBV9 and TRBJ2-1, with 7 bases fitting TRBD2. Germline CDR1 is SGDLS and CDR2 is YYNGEE. The CDR3 is 15 amino acids. The junction had 7 bases not matched to a gene; V was cut back by 2 bases and J by 5 bases. Written as DNA, the CDR3 is TGTGCCAGCAGCGTTCTTGCGGGGGACCACAATGAGCAGTTCTTC. It encodes CASSVLAGDHNEQFF.

The chain links TRBV11-2 to TRBJ1-2; no definite D call. Trimming shortened V by 0 bases and J by 2 bases, and 7 bases separated the two germline ends. Germline V gene data show CDR1 as SGHAT and CDR2 as FQNNGV. The CDR3 is 14 residues long. As DNA, the CDR3 is TGTGCCAGCAGCTTAGATGTGATAAACTATGGCTACACCTTC. Translation: CASSLDVINYGYTF.

Concerning this clone: The sample holds other DNA sequences that translate to the same CDR3. The chain combines TRBV5-1 with TRBJ1-4; 7 nucleotides agree with TRBD1. The CDR3 sequence is 16 residues long. V dropped 0 bases and J dropped 0; count of bases not matched to a gene: 2. Germline V CDR1 and CDR2: SGHRS, YFSETQ. Here the CDR3 DNA reads TGCGCCAGCAGCTTGGCAGGGGGGGCAACTAATGAAAAACTGTTTTTT. Translating gives CASSLAGGATNEKLFF.

The rearrangement links TRBV10-3 to TRBJ2-1, with D possibly TRBD2 on 5 matching bases. This CDR3 is built from 14 residues. Between the trimmed V and J ends, which lost 6 bases and 3 bases, there was a span of 12 bases. Looked up from germline, CDR1 is ENHRY and CDR2 is SYGVKD. The CDR3 protein is CAISDRAGYNEQFF. The CDR3 DNA sequence: TGTGCCATCAGCGACCGGGCGGGCTACAATGAGCAGTTCTTC.

The rearrangement joins TRBV10-3 to TRBJ1-2, with D possibly TRBD1 on 5 matching bases. Germline V lookup: CDR1 ENHRY, CDR2 SYGVKD. The germline V and J ends were trimmed by 2 bases and 7 bases, with 14 bases remaining between them. The CDR3 covers 14 residues. The CDR3 is CAISETLGAGGYTF. The CDR3 nucleotides are TGTGCCATCAGTGAGACTCTTGGGGCGGGTGGCTACACCTTC.

This chain connects TRBV2 to TRBJ2-3, with 7 bases fitting TRBD2. The CDR3 totals 13 residues. After removal of 4 bases from V and 5 bases from J, the junction contained 3 bases not matched to a gene. CDR1 is SNHLY, CDR2 FYNNEI, per germline. In nucleotides, the CDR3 is TGTGCCAGCAGTGGAATAGCGGGAGATACGCAGTATTTT. Translated, it gives CASSGIAGDTQYF.

The chain carries TRBV5-1 and TRBJ2-5; TRBD1 aligns across 9 bases. The length of the CDR3 is 15 residues. Germline V CDR1 and CDR2: SGHRS, YFSETQ. With V trimmed by 6 bases and J by 5 bases, 11 bases remained unmatched. The CDR3 coding sequence is TGCGCCAGCACCCCAGGCGGGACAGGGCTTGAGACCCAGTACTTC. Residues: CASTPGGTGLETQYF.

The rearrangement links TRBV10-3 to TRBJ2-5; D perhaps matches TRBD1 (6 bases). The CDR3 has 13 amino acids. The germline CDR1 and CDR2 sequences are ENHRY and SYGVKD. V gave up 6 bases and J gave up 1 base, with 9 bases separating them. The CDR3 is CAIRGTSQETQYF. DNA of the CDR3: TGTGCCATCAGGGGGACAAGCCAAGAGACCCAGTACTTC.

The chain combines TRBV28 with TRBJ2-7; no clear D. The CDR3 is 15 residues long. Trimming stripped 3 bases from V and 2 bases from J, with 14 bases between. CDR1 MDHEN and CDR2 SYDVKM come from the germline V gene. The CDR3 loop reads CASSFGSAPTYEQYF. The CDR3 region has the DNA TGTGCCAGCAGTTTCGGGTCTGCTCCTACCTACGAGCAGTACTTC.

This rearrangement joins TRBV7-9 to TRBJ2-6; 11 nucleotides line up with TRBD1. Germline CDR1 is SEHNR and CDR2 is FQNEAQ (reference sequence). V trimming: 4 bases; J trimming: 0 bases; junction bases outside the gene matches: 5. The CDR3 has 18 amino acids. The CDR3 reads CASSSGTGGSSGANVLTF. The CDR3 bases are TGTGCCAGCAGCTCCGGGACAGGGGGATCCTCTGGGGCCAACGTCCTGACTTTC.

The chain couples TRBV6-1 to TRBJ1-6; D is possibly TRBD1 (5 bases). V was pared by 10 bases and J by 10 bases, with 23 bases between. Germline CDR1 is MNHNS and CDR2 is SASEGT. The CDR3 runs 15 residues. CDR3: CATIKGQLLVSPLHF. In nucleotides, the CDR3 is TGTGCCACGATTAAAGGACAATTACTCGTATCACCCCTCCACTTT.

J is TRBJ2-7 and V is TRBV12-1; the table's D call TRBD2 went unverified against the DNA. TRBV12-1 is a listed pseudogene. CDR3 length: 15 amino acids. The CDR3 DNA reads TGTGCCAGCAGCGATACTAGCGATTACTCCTACGAGCAGTACTTC. Residues: CASSDTSDYSYEQYF.

The genes are TRBV28 and TRBJ1-1, with TRBD1 as a possible D gene (5 bases). CDR3 length equals 11 residues. V shed 11 bases and J shed 1 base, with 8 bases lying between them. Germline-derived CDR1 and CDR2 are MDHEN and SYDVKM. The CDR3 DNA is TGTGCCGCGACAGCGAACACTGAAGCTTTCTTT. As protein: CAATANTEAFF.

The chain recombines TRBV19 with TRBJ2-7; 10 bases align to TRBD2. The CDR3 is 16 residues long. Germline CDR1 and CDR2: LNHDA and SQIVND (reference sequence). The ends lost 1 base at V and 4 bases at J; junction bases unmatched: 7. CDR3 coding DNA: TGTGCCAGTAGTATAGGGCCTAGCGGGAGTACTTACGAGCAGTACTTC. It yields the protein CASSIGPSGSTYEQYF.

The chain joins TRBV10-3 to TRBJ2-7; D may be TRBD1 or TRBD2 (5 bases each). The CDR3 has 14 amino acids. From germline, CDR1 is ENHRY and CDR2 SYGVKD. Trimming took off 3 bases at V and 3 bases at J, with 12 bases between the two ends. DNA of the CDR3: TGTGCCATCAGTGATGGTAGGGACCTCTACGAGCAGTACTTC. Translating it yields CAISDGRDLYEQYF.